The 28 T cell receptor beta chains below were found in one sample sequenced in a study of T cell changes during pregnancy in multiple sclerosis. The repertoire was sequenced with immunoSEQ multiplex PCR; TCRdb's copy has only in-frame clones and lacks some. The sample holds 20,000 to 25,000 clones, roughly 90% seen once. The sample was CD4+ T cells from peripheral blood mononuclear cells, taken in the first trimester of pregnancy. Every receptor here comes from a female donor in good health, enrolled as a control in a pregnancy study.

V gene TRBV7-9 combines with J gene TRBJ2-3; D perhaps matches TRBD2 (6 bases). Between the trimmed V and J ends, which lost 8 bases and 3 bases, there was a span of 18 bases. Germline V lookup: CDR1 SEHNR, CDR2 FQNEAQ (reference sequence). The CDR3 contains 15 residues. The CDR3, as DNA: TGTGCCAGCGAACCCGGCCAGGGAGGTACAGATACGCAGTATTTT. This translates into CASEPGQGGTDTQYF.

This clone came up once. The chain is built from TRBV7-9 and TRBJ2-7, with D tentatively TRBD1 (5 bases). CDR3 length: 13 residues. Trimming pared 0 bases from V and 6 bases from J, leaving 9 bases between. CDR1 SEHNR and CDR2 FQNEAQ come from the germline V gene (reference sequence). The CDR3: CASSLAQQVEQYF. CDR3 bases: TGTGCCAGCAGCTTAGCGCAACAGGTCGAGCAGTACTTC.

V gene TRBV27 combines with J gene TRBJ2-1; D may be TRBD2 (6 bases). The germline V and J ends were trimmed by 6 bases and 9 bases, with 12 bases remaining between them. CDR1 and CDR2 (germline): MNHEY, SMNVEV (reference sequence). CDR3 length equals 12 residues. CDR3 DNA: TGTGCCAGCAGCCGCCGGGGGAGTGAGCAGTTCTTC. It specifies CASSRRGSEQFF.

CDR3 sequence (DNA): TGTGCCAGAGCTTCTAGCGAACCTTCCTACGAGCAGTACTTC. This encodes CARASSEPSYEQYF. The V gene is TRBV2, the J gene TRBJ2-7; a weak D match, TRBD2 (6 bases). Per the germline V gene, CDR1 is SNHLY and CDR2 is FYNNEI. The CDR3 runs to 14 residues. V was pared by 9 bases and J by 1 base, with 16 bases between.

The chain is built from TRBV10-2 and TRBJ2-7; D is unclear. Trimming left V 8 bases short and J 2 bases short, with 13 bases between. This CDR3 has 13 amino acids. CDR1 and CDR2 (germline): WSHSY, SAAADI. The CDR3 here is CASSPAATYEQYF. CDR3 DNA: TGCGCCAGCTCCCCTGCAGCGACCTACGAGCAGTACTTC.

The genes are TRBV13 and TRBJ2-3; 8 bases line up with TRBD1. In germline, CDR1 is PRHDT, CDR2 FYEKMQ (reference sequence). Trimming at V came to 5 bases and at J to 2 bases, leaving 9 bases not matched to a gene. CDR3 length: 16 amino acids. This chain's CDR3 is CASSPRTGTNTDTQYF. The CDR3 region has the DNA TGTGCCAGCAGCCCCAGGACAGGGACGAACACAGATACGCAGTATTTT. The variable domain in full, completed from reference TRBV13 and TRBJ2-3, reads AAGVIQSPRHLIKEKRETATLKCYPIPRHDTVYWYQQGPGQDPQFLISFYEKMQSDKGSIPDRFSAQQFSDYHSELNMSSLELGDSALYFCASSPRTGTNTDTQYFGPGTRLTVL.

The chain is built from TRBV2 and TRBJ2-5, with 15 bases lining up with TRBD2. Germline V gene data show CDR1 as SNHLY and CDR2 as FYNNEI. The junction had 9 bases not matched to a gene; V was cut back by 8 bases and J by 5 bases. The CDR3 is made up of 16 amino acids. CDR3 residues: CASHSNGLAGGETQYF. The CDR3, as DNA: TGTGCCAGCCATTCCAACGGACTAGCGGGGGGGGAGACCCAGTACTTC.

The gene calls are TRBV5-5 and TRBJ2-1; TRBD2 matches at 7 bases. The V gene's germline CDR1 is SGHKS and CDR2 YYEKEE (reference sequence). Trimming at V came to 6 bases and at J to 7 bases, leaving 13 bases not matched to a gene. This CDR3 is 15 amino acids long. CDR3 nucleotide sequence: TGTGCCAGCACTCGAACGGCCGTCGGGGGGAATGAGCAGTTCTTC. It is translated as CASTRTAVGGNEQFF.

The rearrangement uses TRBV28 and TRBJ2-4; 7 nucleotides agree with TRBD2. J gave up 7 bases and V 5 bases, and 14 bases lay outside the gene matches. Germline loops: CDR1 MDHEN, CDR2 SYDVKM. The CDR3 length is 16 residues. CDR3 amino acids: CASSPVTGGRVNIQYF. The CDR3 DNA sequence: TGTGCCAGCAGTCCGGTCACTGGTGGGAGGGTCAACATTCAGTACTTC.

The J gene is TRBJ2-3, the V gene TRBV12-2; the DNA was not used to check the table's D call, TRBD2. TRBV12-2 is flagged as a pseudogene. The CDR3 has 16 residues. The CDR3 loop is CASRLAGGRPTDTQYF. The DNA of the CDR3 is TGTGCAAGTCGCTTAGCGGGCGGGAGGCCCACAGATACGCAGTATTTT.

The chain couples TRBV7-6 to TRBJ1-1; possible D gene TRBD1, 6 bases. V was pared by 5 bases and J by 5 bases, with 12 bases between. This CDR3 spans 13 amino acids. CDR1 is SGHVS, CDR2 FNYEAQ, per germline. In DNA form, the CDR3 reads TGTGCCAGCAGCCAGGGGTCTTGGACTGAAGCTTTCTTT. Its protein is CASSQGSWTEAFF.

The rearrangement joins TRBV6-5 to TRBJ2-1, with TRBD1 identical over 8 bases. The V gene's germline CDR1 is MNHEY and CDR2 SVGAGI. Trimming removed 8 bases from V and 3 bases from J; junction bases left unmatched: 6. CDR3 length: 14 residues. The CDR3 is CASVQGQGYNEQFF. The CDR3 coding sequence is TGTGCCAGCGTTCAAGGACAGGGCTACAATGAGCAGTTCTTC.

The chain employs TRBV9 and TRBJ2-6; 9 bases agree with TRBD1. The germline gives CDR1 SGDLS, CDR2 YYNGEE. The CDR3 is 19 residues long. Trimming cost V 0 bases and J 0 bases; bases outside gene matches: 7. The CDR3 sequence is CASSVGLTDRGSGANVLTF. In DNA, the CDR3 is TGTGCCAGCAGCGTAGGCTTAACGGACAGGGGCTCTGGGGCCAACGTCCTGACTTTC.

The V call is TRBV7-9, the J call TRBJ1-4; the D is unclear. The germline V gene encodes CDR1 SEHNR and CDR2 FQNEAQ (reference sequence). CDR3 size: 16 residues. V lost 5 bases to trimming and J lost 8 bases, with 21 bases between them. The CDR3 nucleotides read TGTGCCAGCAGCGCAGGAGGGAGCGGTATCGGAGAAAAACTGTTTTTT. This gives the protein CASSAGGSGIGEKLFF. Full variable domain (missing parts from reference TRBV7-9 and TRBJ1-4): DTGVSQNPRHKITKRGQNVTFRCDPISEHNRLYWYRQTLGQGPEFLTYFQNEAQLEKSRLLSDRFSAERPKGSFSTLEIQRTEQGDSAMYLCASSAGGSGIGEKLFFGSGTQLSVL.

This clone turned up a few times. This chain connects TRBV7-6 to TRBJ2-7; 8 bases match TRBD1. Germline V CDR1 and CDR2: SGHVS, FNYEAQ. V trimming: 5 bases; J trimming: 0 bases; junction bases outside the gene matches: 9. The CDR3 length is 16 residues. This CDR3 reads CASSPRQGQYSYEQYF. In nucleotides, the CDR3 is TGTGCCAGCAGCCCCCGACAGGGGCAATACTCCTACGAGCAGTACTTC.

This chain links TRBV10-3 with TRBJ1-6, with D unresolved. Germline V lookup: CDR1 ENHRY, CDR2 SYGVKD. This CDR3 is 12 amino acids long. V was cut by 4 bases and J by 7 bases, with 5 bases left in between. The CDR3 DNA follows: TGTGCCATCAGTGCCCTGAATTCACCCCTCCACTTT. This codes for CAISALNSPLHF.

This rearrangement joins TRBV5-4 to TRBJ1-1; 9 bases are a match to TRBD1. With V trimmed by 4 bases and J by 1 base, 2 bases remained unmatched. CDR3 length: 14 amino acids. Germline-derived CDR1 and CDR2 are SGHNT and YYREEE (reference sequence). DNA for the CDR3: TGTGCCAGCAGCCCGGGACAGGGGAACACTGAAGCTTTCTTT. It yields the protein CASSPGQGNTEAFF.

The gene calls are TRBV7-9 and TRBJ2-1; 8 nucleotides match TRBD1. The CDR3 consists of 16 residues. Germline trimming cut 5 bases from V and 0 bases from J; bases unmatched to any gene: 6. Germline V gene lookup returns CDR1 SEHNR and CDR2 FQNEAQ (reference sequence). The CDR3 reads CASSPRTGRSYNEQFF. DNA of the CDR3: TGTGCCAGCAGCCCCCGGACAGGGCGCTCCTACAATGAGCAGTTCTTC.

The gene calls are TRBV6-4 and TRBJ2-1; D is uncertain. In germline, CDR1 is MRHNA, CDR2 SNTAGT. This CDR3 comprises 15 residues. Trimming removed 0 bases at V and 1 base at J, with 7 bases between. The CDR3 DNA sequence: TGTGCCAGCAGTGACTCCGCGGCATCCTACAATGAGCAGTTCTTC. As protein: CASSDSAASYNEQFF.

The chain carries TRBV7-2 and TRBJ2-5; D gene unclear. The germline V and J ends were trimmed by 5 bases and 7 bases, with 8 bases remaining between them. CDR3 length: 11 amino acids. Germline assignment: CDR1 SGHTA and CDR2 FQGNSA. The CDR3 sequence: CASSPLRTQYF. The CDR3 DNA reads TGTGCCAGCAGCCCGTTGAGGACCCAGTACTTC.

The V and J genes are TRBV11-2 and TRBJ2-7; a possible D gene is TRBD1 (6 bases). The germline gives CDR1 SGHAT, CDR2 FQNNGV. This CDR3 contains 16 residues. V was clipped by 6 bases and J by 2 bases, with 20 bases between them. The CDR3 nucleotides read TGTGCCAGCAGATCCCCTGCTAGGGGGAAACCCTACGAGCAGTACTTC. Translation: CASRSPARGKPYEQYF.

This clone was observed once. This chain links TRBV9 with TRBJ1-1; the D gene is possibly TRBD1 (5 bases). Germline V lookup: CDR1 SGDLS, CDR2 YYNGEE. CDR3 length: 16 residues. V lost 3 bases, J lost 7 bases, and 22 bases lay in between. CDR3 sequence: CASSGPNGRGMIEAFF. The CDR3 DNA reads TGTGCCAGCAGCGGCCCAAATGGTAGGGGAATGATTGAAGCTTTCTTT.

This clone was detected only once. The chain has TRBV27 and TRBJ2-7; D might be TRBD2 (6 bases). This CDR3 is 13 amino acids long. V lost 6 bases and J lost 3, with 12 bases in between. Germline CDR1 is MNHEY and CDR2 is SMNVEV (reference sequence). The CDR3 nucleotides read TGTGCCAGCAGGAAGGAGGGAGACTACGAGCAGTACTTC. Its translation is CASRKEGDYEQYF.

V gene TRBV18 combines with J gene TRBJ2-1, with D perhaps matching TRBD1 (6 bases). CDR3 length equals 14 residues. From germline, CDR1 is KGHSH and CDR2 LQKENI. Trimming left V 8 bases short and J 5 bases short, with 16 bases between. CDR3 protein: CASVPATGDNEQFF. CDR3 nucleotide sequence: TGTGCCAGCGTACCAGCGACAGGTGACAATGAGCAGTTCTTC.

The V call is TRBV5-6, the J call TRBJ2-7; 9 nucleotides line up with TRBD2. The ends lost 4 bases at V and 3 bases at J; junction bases unmatched: 8. The CDR3 totals 15 residues. Germline V gene sequence: CDR1 SGHDT, CDR2 YYEEEE. The DNA for the CDR3 is TGTGCCAGCAGCACACCGGGACTAGCTTACTACGAGCAGTACTTC. As protein: CASSTPGLAYYEQYF.

V is TRBV7-9 and J is TRBJ1-1, with D possibly being TRBD1 (5 bases). Trimming removed 1 base from V and 0 bases from J, with 12 bases in between. Germline CDR1 SEHNR, CDR2 FQNEAQ (reference sequence). This CDR3 contains 16 residues. The CDR3 loop reads CASSLGGRGLNTEAFF. DNA for the CDR3: TGTGCCAGCAGCTTAGGAGGAAGGGGATTGAACACTGAAGCTTTCTTT.

CDR3 protein: CASSSGLTGGAYNEQFF. CDR3 DNA sequence: TGTGCCAGCAGCTCGGGCCTGACAGGGGGCGCTTACAATGAGCAGTTCTTC. The gene calls are TRBV7-2 and TRBJ2-1; 10 positions agree with TRBD1. Trimming took 4 bases from V and 4 from J; bases not matched to a gene: 10. CDR3 length: 17 amino acids. From germline, CDR1 is SGHTA and CDR2 FQGNSA.

The chain links TRBV6-6 to TRBJ2-7, with unresolved D. Trimming removed 5 bases from V and 4 bases from J, with 9 bases in between. Germline CDR1 is MNHNY and CDR2 is SVGAGI (reference sequence). CDR3 length: 12 amino acids. The CDR3 coding sequence is TGTGCCAGCAGTCCCGCGGTGTACGAGCAGTACTTC. Translation: CASSPAVYEQYF.